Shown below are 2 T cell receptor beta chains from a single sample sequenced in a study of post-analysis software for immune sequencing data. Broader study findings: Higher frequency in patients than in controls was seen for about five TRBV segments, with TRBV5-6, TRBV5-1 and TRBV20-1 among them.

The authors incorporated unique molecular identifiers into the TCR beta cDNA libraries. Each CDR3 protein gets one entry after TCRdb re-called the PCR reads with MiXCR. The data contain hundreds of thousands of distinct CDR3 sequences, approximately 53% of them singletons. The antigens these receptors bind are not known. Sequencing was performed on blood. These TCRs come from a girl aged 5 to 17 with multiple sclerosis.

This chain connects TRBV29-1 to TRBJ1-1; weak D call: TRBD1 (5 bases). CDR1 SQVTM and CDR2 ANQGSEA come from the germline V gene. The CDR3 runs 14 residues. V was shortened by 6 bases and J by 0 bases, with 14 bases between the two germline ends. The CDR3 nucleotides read TGCAGCGTCCGGGCCAGGGTCATGAACACTGAAGCTTTCTTT. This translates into CSVRARVMNTEAFF.

DNA for the CDR3: TGTGCCATCAGTGATGCCAGAGGGGCACGACCCACAGATACGCAGTATTTT. Protein product: CAISDARGARPTDTQYF. This rearrangement joins TRBV10-3 to TRBJ2-3; tentatively, D is TRBD1 or TRBD2 (5 bases each). The CDR3 contains 17 residues. Germline V gives CDR1 ENHRY, CDR2 SYGVKD. The V gene lost 3 bases and the J gene lost 2 bases, with 18 bases spanning the gap.